This T cell receptor (beta chain) is drawn from a study of blood T cell repertoires in COVID-19. For the study at large: The analysed material was cDNA or gDNA that came from T cells, B-cell-depleted T cells, or PBMCs.

This CDR3 region has 14 residues. The germline CDR1 and CDR2 sequences are MDHEN and SYDVKM. The V end lost 6 bases, the J end lost 1 base, and 12 bases lay between the germline ends. Here immunoSEQ multiplex PCR was the method, and the copy in TCRdb shows in-frame clones only, minus some. This table has a few hundred thousand clones, approximately 90% appearing once. Assignment of participants to cohorts was predicated upon participant-reported clinical history. This sequence was found in a middle-aged woman who had recovered from COVID-19. This chain joins TRBV28 and TRBJ1-1; D gene uncertain. The sample taken for sequencing was PBMCs or T cells enriched from blood (not recorded which). CDR3 nucleotides: TGTGCCAGCAGAACTGGGGAGGGGAACACTGAAGCTTTCTTT. It yields the protein CASRTGEGNTEAFF.